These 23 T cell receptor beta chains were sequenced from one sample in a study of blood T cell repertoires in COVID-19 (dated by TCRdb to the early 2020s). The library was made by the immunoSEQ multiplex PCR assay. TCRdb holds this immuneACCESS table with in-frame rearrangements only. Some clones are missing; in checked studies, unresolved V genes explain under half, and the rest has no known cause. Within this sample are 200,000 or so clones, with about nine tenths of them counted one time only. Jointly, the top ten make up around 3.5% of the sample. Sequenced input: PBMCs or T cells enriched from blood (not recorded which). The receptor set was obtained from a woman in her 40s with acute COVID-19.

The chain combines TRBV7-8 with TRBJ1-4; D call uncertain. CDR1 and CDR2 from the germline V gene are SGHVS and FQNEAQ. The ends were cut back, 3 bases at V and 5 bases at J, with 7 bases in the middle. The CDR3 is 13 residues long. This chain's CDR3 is CASSFGLNEKLFF. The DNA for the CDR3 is TGTGCCAGCAGCTTCGGGTTAAATGAAAAACTGTTTTTT.

For the CDR3, the DNA is TGCGCCAGCAGCCAAGACAGCTCCTACGAGCAGTACTTC. Its translation: CASSQDSSYEQYF. The rearrangement joins TRBV4-3 to TRBJ2-7; no reliable D call. Trimming removed 0 bases at V and 0 bases at J, with 3 bases between. The CDR3 has 13 amino acids. Germline lookup yields CDR1 LGHNA and CDR2 YSLEER.

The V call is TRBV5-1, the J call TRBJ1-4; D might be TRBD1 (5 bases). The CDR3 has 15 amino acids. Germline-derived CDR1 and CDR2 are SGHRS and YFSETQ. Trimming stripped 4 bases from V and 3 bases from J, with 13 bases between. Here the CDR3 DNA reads TGCGCCAGCAGCGTCCAAGGGGTGCCTAATGAAAAACTGTTTTTT. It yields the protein CASSVQGVPNEKLFF.

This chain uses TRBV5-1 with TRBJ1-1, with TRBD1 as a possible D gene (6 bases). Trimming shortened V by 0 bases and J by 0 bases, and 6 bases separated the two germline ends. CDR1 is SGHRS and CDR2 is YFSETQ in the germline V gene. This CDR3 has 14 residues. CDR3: CASSLGDMNTEAFF. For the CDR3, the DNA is TGCGCCAGCAGCTTGGGGGACATGAACACTGAAGCTTTCTTT.

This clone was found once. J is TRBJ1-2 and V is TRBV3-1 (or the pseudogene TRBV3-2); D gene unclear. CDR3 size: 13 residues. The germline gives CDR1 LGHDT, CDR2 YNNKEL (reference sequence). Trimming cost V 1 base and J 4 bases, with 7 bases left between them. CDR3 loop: CASSQGAAYGYTF. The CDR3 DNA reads TGTGCCAGCAGCCAAGGGGCAGCCTATGGCTACACCTTC.

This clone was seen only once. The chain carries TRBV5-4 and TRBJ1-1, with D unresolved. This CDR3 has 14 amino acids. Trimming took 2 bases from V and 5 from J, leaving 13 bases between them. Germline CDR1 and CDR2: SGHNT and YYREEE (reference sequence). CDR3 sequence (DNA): TGTGCCAGCAGCTTATCCATATCGCGAACTGAAGCTTTCTTT. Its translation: CASSLSISRTEAFF.

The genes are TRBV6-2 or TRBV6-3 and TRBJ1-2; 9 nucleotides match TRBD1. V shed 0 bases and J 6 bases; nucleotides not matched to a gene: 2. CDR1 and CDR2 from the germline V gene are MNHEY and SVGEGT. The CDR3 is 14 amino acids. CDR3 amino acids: CASSYSRTGDGYTF. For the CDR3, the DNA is TGTGCCAGCAGTTACTCCCGGACAGGGGATGGCTACACCTTC.

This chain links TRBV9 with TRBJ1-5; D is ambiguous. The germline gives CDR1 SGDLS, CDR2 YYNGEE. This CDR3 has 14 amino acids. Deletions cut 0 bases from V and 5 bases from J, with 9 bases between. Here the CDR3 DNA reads TGTGCCAGCAGCGTAGGACTGACTGATCAGCCCCAGCATTTT. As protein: CASSVGLTDQPQHF.

The CDR3 reads CATKGQGARTQYF. The CDR3 nucleotides are TGTGCCACCAAGGGACAGGGGGCTCGGACCCAGTACTTC. This sequence joins TRBV19 and TRBJ2-5; the match to TRBD1 covers 12 bases. CDR3 length equals 13 residues. The ends lost 10 bases at V and 7 bases at J; junction bases unmatched: 7. Germline CDR1 is LNHDA and CDR2 is SQIVND (reference sequence). Full variable domain (rest looked up from reference TRBV19 and TRBJ2-5): DGGITQSPKYLFRKEGQNVTLSCEQNLNHDAMYWYRQDPGQGLRLIYYSQIVNDFQKGDIAEGYSVSREKKESFPLTVTSAQKNPTAFYLCATKGQGARTQYFGPGTRLLVL.

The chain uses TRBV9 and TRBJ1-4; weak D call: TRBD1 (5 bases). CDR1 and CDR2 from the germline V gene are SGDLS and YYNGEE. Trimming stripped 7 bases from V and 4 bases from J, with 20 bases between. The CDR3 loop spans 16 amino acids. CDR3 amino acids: CASGGGTRTLNEKLFF. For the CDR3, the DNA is TGTGCCAGCGGGGGGGGGACCCGGACCCTTAATGAAAAACTGTTTTTT.

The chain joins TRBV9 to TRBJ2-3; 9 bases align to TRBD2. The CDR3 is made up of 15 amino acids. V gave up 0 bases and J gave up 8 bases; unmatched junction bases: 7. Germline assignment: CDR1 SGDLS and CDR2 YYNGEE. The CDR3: CASSVEGSGGRTQYF. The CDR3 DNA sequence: TGTGCCAGCAGCGTAGAGGGTAGCGGGGGACGTACGCAGTATTTT.

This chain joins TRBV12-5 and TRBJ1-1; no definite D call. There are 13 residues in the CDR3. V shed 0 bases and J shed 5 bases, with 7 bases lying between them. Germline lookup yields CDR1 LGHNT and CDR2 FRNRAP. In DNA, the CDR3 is TGTGCTAGTGGTTTGGTACGGAGGACTGAAGCTTTCTTT. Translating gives CASGLVRRTEAFF.

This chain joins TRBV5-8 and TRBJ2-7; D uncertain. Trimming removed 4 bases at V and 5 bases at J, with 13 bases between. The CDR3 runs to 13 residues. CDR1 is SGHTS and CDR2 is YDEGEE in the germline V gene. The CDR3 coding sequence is TGTGCCAGCAGCCTGGGCGGTGTCGACGAGCAGTACGTC. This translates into CASSLGGVDEQYV.

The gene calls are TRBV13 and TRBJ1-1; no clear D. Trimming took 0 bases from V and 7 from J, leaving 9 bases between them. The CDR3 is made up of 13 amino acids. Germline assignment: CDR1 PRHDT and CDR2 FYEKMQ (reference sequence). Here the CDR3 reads CASSLGSGIEAFF. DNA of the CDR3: TGTGCCAGCAGCTTAGGGTCCGGGATTGAAGCTTTCTTT.

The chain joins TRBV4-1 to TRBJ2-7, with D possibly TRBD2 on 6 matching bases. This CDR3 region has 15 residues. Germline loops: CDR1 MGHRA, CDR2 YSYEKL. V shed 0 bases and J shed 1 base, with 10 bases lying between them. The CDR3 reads CASSQDSGLSYEQYV. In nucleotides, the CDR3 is TGCGCCAGCAGCCAAGATTCAGGACTATCCTACGAGCAGTACGTC.

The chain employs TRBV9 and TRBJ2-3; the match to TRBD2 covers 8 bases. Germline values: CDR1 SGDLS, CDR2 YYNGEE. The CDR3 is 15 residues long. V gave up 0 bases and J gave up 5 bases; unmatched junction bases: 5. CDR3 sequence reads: CASSVVSGEKDTQYF. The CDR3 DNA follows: TGTGCCAGCAGCGTAGTTAGCGGGGAGAAAGATACGCAGTATTTT.

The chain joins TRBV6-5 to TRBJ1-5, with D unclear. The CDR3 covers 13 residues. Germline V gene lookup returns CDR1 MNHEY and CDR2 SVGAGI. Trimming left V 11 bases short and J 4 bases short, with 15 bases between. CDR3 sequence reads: CACSTSDNQPQHF. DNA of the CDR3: TGTGCCTGTTCAACCAGCGATAATCAGCCCCAGCATTTT.

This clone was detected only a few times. The CDR3 bases are TGTGCCAGCAGCTCCGGGACAGGGAGTGAGACCCAGTACTTC. It yields the protein CASSSGTGSETQYF. This chain links TRBV7-9 with TRBJ2-5; 9 nucleotides match TRBD1. Germline CDR1 reads SEHNR; CDR2 reads FQNEAQ (reference sequence). V shed 4 bases, J shed 5 bases, and the junction held 5 bases outside the gene matches. The CDR3 length is 14 residues. Variable domain in full (rest from reference TRBV7-9 and TRBJ2-5): DTGVSQNPRHKITKRGQNVTFRCDPISEHNRLYWYRQTLGQGPEFLTYFQNEAQLEKSRLLSDRFSAERPKGSFSTLEIQRTEQGDSAMYLCASSSGTGSETQYFGPGTRLLVL.

In DNA, the CDR3 is TGTGCCAGTAGTGGGTGGGCAGGCTTCACAGATACGCAGTATTTT. Its protein product is CASSGWAGFTDTQYF. J is TRBJ2-3 and V is TRBV19, with D unclear. Germline assignment: CDR1 LNHDA and CDR2 SQIVND (reference sequence). The CDR3 covers 15 residues. Trimming pared 5 bases from V and 2 bases from J, leaving 14 bases between.

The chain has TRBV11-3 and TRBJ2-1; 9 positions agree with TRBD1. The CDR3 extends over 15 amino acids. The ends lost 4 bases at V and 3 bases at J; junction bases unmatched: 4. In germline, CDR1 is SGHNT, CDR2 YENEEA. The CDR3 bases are TGTGCCAGCAGCTCGGACAGGGGCCACTACAATGAGCAGTTCTTC. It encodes CASSSDRGHYNEQFF.

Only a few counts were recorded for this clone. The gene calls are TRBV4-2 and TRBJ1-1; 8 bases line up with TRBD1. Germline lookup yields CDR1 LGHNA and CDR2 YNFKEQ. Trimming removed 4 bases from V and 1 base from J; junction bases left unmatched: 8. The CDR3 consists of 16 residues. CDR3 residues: CASSPSNTGGNTEAFF. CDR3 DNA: TGTGCCAGCAGCCCAAGTAACACAGGGGGGAACACTGAAGCTTTCTTT.

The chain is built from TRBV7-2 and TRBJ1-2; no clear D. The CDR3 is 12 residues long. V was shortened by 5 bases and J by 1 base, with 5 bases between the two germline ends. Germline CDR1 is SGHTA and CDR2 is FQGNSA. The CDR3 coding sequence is TGTGCCAGCAGCCCCAATAACTATGGCTACACCTTC. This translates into CASSPNNYGYTF.

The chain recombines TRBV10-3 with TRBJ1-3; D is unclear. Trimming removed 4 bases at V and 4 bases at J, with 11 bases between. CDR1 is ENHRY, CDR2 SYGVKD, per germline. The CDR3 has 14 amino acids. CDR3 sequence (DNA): TGTGCCATCAGTGGGAGTACACCCGGAAACACCATATATTTT. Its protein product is CAISGSTPGNTIYF.